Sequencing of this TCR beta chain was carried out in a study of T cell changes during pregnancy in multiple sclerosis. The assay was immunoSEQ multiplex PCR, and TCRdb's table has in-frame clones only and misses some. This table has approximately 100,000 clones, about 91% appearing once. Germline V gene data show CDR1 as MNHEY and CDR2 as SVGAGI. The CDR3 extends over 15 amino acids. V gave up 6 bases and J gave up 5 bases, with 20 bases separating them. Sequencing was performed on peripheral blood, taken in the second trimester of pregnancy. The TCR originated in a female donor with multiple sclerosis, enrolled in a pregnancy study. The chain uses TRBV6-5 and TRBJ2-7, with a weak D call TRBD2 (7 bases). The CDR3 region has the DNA TGTGCCAGCAGATCCTCCTGGGGGGGCTTCGACGAGCAGTACTTC. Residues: CASRSSWGGFDEQYF.